A selection of T cell receptor beta chains follows, all from one sample in a study of CD8 T cells in Susac syndrome. TCRdb re-called the immunoSEQ multiplex PCR reads with MiXCR, one entry per CDR3 protein. Of roughly 86,000 distinct CDR3 sequences listed, roughly 95% are singletons. Input material: CD8+ T cells from PBMCs. Every receptor here comes from a human donor with Susac syndrome. The CDR3 runs from the conserved cysteine through the conserved F or W. A D gene is named only where the DNA matches it firmly.

j_call,v_call,d_call,cdr3_nt,cdr3_aa
TRBJ1-1,TRBV20-1,NA,TGCAGTGCGTTGAACACTGAAGCTTTCTTT,CSALNTEAFF
TRBJ2-5,TRBV29-1,TRBD2,TGCAGCGGCGGGGGTCAAGAGACCCAGTACTTC,CSGGGQETQYF
TRBJ1-1,TRBV25-1,NA,TGTGCCAGCAGTGGCCCATCGGGTGGAACTTTCTTT,CASSGPSGGTFF
TRBJ1-5,TRBV20-1,TRBD1,TGCAGTGCGAGGGGGCCGGGCATAAACAATCAGCCCCAGCATTTT,CSARGPGINNQPQHF
TRBJ1-2,TRBV12-3/TRBV12-4,NA,TGTGCCAGCAGTCTGACAGCGACTCGCTATGGCTACACCTTC,CASSLTATRYGYTF
TRBJ2-5,TRBV4-2,TRBD2,TGTGCCAGCAGCCAAGAGACTAGCGGGGATGAGACCCAGTACTTC,CASSQETSGDETQYF
TRBJ1-1,TRBV30,NA,TGTGCCTGGGGACAAACGGACACTGAAGCTTTCTTT,CAWGQTDTEAFF
TRBJ1-2,TRBV3-1,TRBD1,TGTGCCAGTACAGGGGGCACCTATGGCTACACCTTC,CASTGGTYGYTF
TRBJ2-7,TRBV20-1,TRBD1,TGCAGTGCTCCCGACAGGGGGCTTCTGCACGAGCAGTACTTC,CSAPDRGLLHEQYF
TRBJ2-5,TRBV6-2/TRBV6-3,NA,TGTGCCAGCAGTTACCCCGACTCGATCCCCCAAGAGACCCAGTACTTC,CASSYPDSIPQETQYF
TRBJ1-1,TRBV2,NA,TGTGCCAGCAGCGGGAGACAGTCGAACACTGAAGCTTTCTTT,CASSGRQSNTEAFF
TRBJ2-2,TRBV3-1,TRBD2,TGTGCCAGCAGCCCGACTAGCGGTCGCACCGGGGAGCTGTTTTTT,CASSPTSGRTGELFF
TRBJ1-5,TRBV3-1,NA,TGTGCCAGCAGTTTACATCCGAAGGGTGAGGGCAATCAGCCCCAGCATTTT,CASSLHPKGEGNQPQHF
TRBJ2-7,TRBV6-5,TRBD1,TGTGCCAGCAGACCAGGGACAGAGTCCCGCGAGCAGTACTTC,CASRPGTESREQYF
TRBJ1-1,TRBV30,NA,TGTGCCTGGAGCCCGAGGAACACTGAAGCTTTCTTT,CAWSPRNTEAFF
TRBJ2-5,TRBV20-1,NA,TGCAGTGGTTCAGGGGCCTCCCAAGAGACCCAGTACTTC,CSGSGASQETQYF
TRBJ2-3,TRBV7-9,TRBD1,TGTGCCAGCAGCCGCGGACAGGGAAAAACAGATACGCAGTATTTT,CASSRGQGKTDTQYF